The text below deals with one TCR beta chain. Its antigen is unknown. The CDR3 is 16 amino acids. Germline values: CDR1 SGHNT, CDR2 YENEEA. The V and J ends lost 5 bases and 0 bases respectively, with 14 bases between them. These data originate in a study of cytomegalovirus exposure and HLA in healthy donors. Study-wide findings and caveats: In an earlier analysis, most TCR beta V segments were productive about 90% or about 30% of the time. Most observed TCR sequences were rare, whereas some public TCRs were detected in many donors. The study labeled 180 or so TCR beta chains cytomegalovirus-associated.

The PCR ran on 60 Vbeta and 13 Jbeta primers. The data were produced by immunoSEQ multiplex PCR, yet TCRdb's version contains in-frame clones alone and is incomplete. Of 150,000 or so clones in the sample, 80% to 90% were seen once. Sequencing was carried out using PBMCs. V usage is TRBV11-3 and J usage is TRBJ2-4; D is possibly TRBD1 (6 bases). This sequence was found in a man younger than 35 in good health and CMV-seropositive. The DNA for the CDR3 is TGTGCCAGCAGCCCGGGGACATGGCTAGCCAAAAACATTCAGTACTTC. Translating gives CASSPGTWLAKNIQYF.